This T cell receptor beta chain was captured in a study of blood T cell repertoires in COVID-19. On the study more broadly: Samples of COVID-19 (acute and convalescent) were obtained from the United States, Italy and Spain. T cells, B-cell-depleted T cells, or PBMCs supplied cDNA or gDNA.

Authors' data handling: Using reference gene primer amplification, nucleated cell counts were estimated. TCRdb's copy holds only in-frame clones and misses some; the assay was immunoSEQ multiplex PCR. The V and J calls and clone size come from that table; D and trimming were worked out from the DNA. In the table there are about 190,000 clones, roughly nine tenths of which are singletons. V lost 5 bases, J lost 6 bases, and 5 bases lay in between. The germline gives CDR1 MNHEY, CDR2 SVGAGI. The CDR3 has 11 amino acids. The genes are TRBV6-5 and TRBJ2-1; no reliable D call. This TCR derives from a man between 25 and 39 years old with acute or convalescent COVID-19. Sequencing input: peripheral blood. In DNA form, the CDR3 reads TGTGCCAGCAGTCTAGTCAATGAGCAGTTCTTC. Its translation is CASSLVNEQFF.